What follows are 18 T cell receptor beta chains derived from one specimen sequenced in a study of shared clonotypes between healthy human individuals. This table comes from immunoSEQ multiplex PCR, and its TCRdb copy is limited to in-frame clones, with some not included. The sample comprises hundreds of thousands of clones, roughly 80% of which are singletons, and about 13% rests with the top ten. The sequenced material came from PBMCs. All receptors come from a woman aged 40-49 years in good health. Some clones in this sample may be carry-over from other donors' samples.

This chain uses TRBV28 with TRBJ1-1; 9 bases match TRBD1. Germline values: CDR1 MDHEN, CDR2 SYDVKM. CDR3 size: 14 residues. J gave up 6 bases and V 4 bases, and 6 bases lay outside the gene matches. The CDR3 bases are TGTGCCAGCAGTTCCTACAGGGGGCCCTCTGAAGCTTTCTTT. Its protein is CASSSYRGPSEAFF.

This clone was seen many times. The chain couples TRBV6-5 to TRBJ1-5, with D unclear. The germline V gene has CDR1 MNHEY and CDR2 SVGAGI. The CDR3 is 13 amino acids. The ends were cut back, 8 bases at V and 1 base at J, with 9 bases in the middle. The DNA for the CDR3 is TGTGCCAGCGCCCCTGCGAGCAATCAGCCCCAGCATTTT. Its translation: CASAPASNQPQHF.

This chain connects TRBV2 to TRBJ1-5; D ambiguous. This CDR3 comprises 14 residues. Germline values: CDR1 SNHLY, CDR2 FYNNEI. Trimming shortened V by 4 bases and J by 2 bases, and 9 bases separated the two germline ends. The DNA for the CDR3 is TGTGCCAGCAGTGTCGAGGGAGGCAATCAGCCCCAGCATTTT. This codes for CASSVEGGNQPQHF.

The chain employs TRBV7-8 and TRBJ2-7, with 8 bases fitting TRBD1. Germline assignment: CDR1 SGHVS and CDR2 FQNEAQ. The V gene end was trimmed by 5 bases and the J gene end by 3 bases; junction bases not matched to a gene: 6. CDR3 length equals 14 residues. The DNA for the CDR3 is TGTGCCAGCAGCCCCGGGACAGGATTCTACGAGCAGTACTTC. This gives the protein CASSPGTGFYEQYF.

About this clone: The CDR3 carries no conserved terminal phenylalanine or tryptophan, so it likely arises from a read error. The CDR3 here is CASSFGRFSNQPQHL. The CDR3, as DNA: TGTGCCAGCAGTTTTGGTCGGTTTAGCAATCAGCCCCAGCATCTT. V gene TRBV28 combines with J gene TRBJ1-5; D uncertain. V lost 3 bases to trimming and J lost 0 bases, with 9 bases between them. Germline CDR1 reads MDHEN; CDR2 reads SYDVKM. The CDR3 spans 15 residues.

About this clone itself: Other DNA sequences in this sample translate to the same CDR3. The chain combines TRBV19 with TRBJ2-1, with D perhaps matching TRBD2 (5 bases). The CDR3 is 13 amino acids. Per the germline V gene, CDR1 is LNHDA and CDR2 is SQIVND (reference sequence). The V end lost 5 bases, the J end lost 0 bases, and 5 bases lay between the germline ends. CDR3 residues: CASSRDSYNEQFF. CDR3 bases: TGTGCCAGTAGTCGGGACTCCTACAATGAGCAGTTCTTC.

The chain joins TRBV27 to TRBJ2-5; D is unresolved. CDR1 and CDR2 from the germline V gene are MNHEY and SMNVEV (reference sequence). The V end lost 2 bases, the J end lost 4 bases, and 8 bases lay between the germline ends. This CDR3 has 13 amino acids. CDR3 DNA sequence: TGTGCCAGCAGTTTACGGGCGAGAGAGACCCAGTACTTC. This codes for CASSLRARETQYF.

The sample holds one count of this clone. The chain couples TRBV7-3 to TRBJ2-2, with 14 bases lining up with TRBD2. CDR1 and CDR2 (germline): SGHTA, FQGTGA. This CDR3 spans 15 amino acids. V gave up 6 bases and J gave up 7 bases; unmatched junction bases: 4. The CDR3 region has the DNA TGTGCCAGCAGTCGGACTAGCGGGAGGCTCGGGGAGCTGTTTTTT. Its protein is CASSRTSGRLGELFF. The variable domain in full, completed from reference TRBV7-3 and TRBJ2-2, reads GAGVSQTPSNKVTEKGKYVELRCDPISGHTALYWYRQSLGQGPEFLIYFQGTGAADDSGLPNDRFFAVRPEGSVSTLKIQRTERGDSAVYLCASSRTSGRLGELFFGEGSRLTVL.

The rearrangement links TRBV30 to TRBJ1-2; weak D call: TRBD1 (5 bases). V was shortened by 3 bases and J by 5 bases, with 13 bases between the two germline ends. Germline CDR1 GTSNPN, CDR2 SVGIG (reference sequence). The CDR3 sequence is 13 residues long. The CDR3 DNA follows: TGTGCCTGGAGACCGGACAATTTTTATGGCTACACCTTC. Translating it yields CAWRPDNFYGYTF.

As for this clone: Since a far larger clone is one base different, this is likely a read error. This rearrangement joins TRBV11-2 to TRBJ2-1; 12 nucleotides line up with TRBD2. CDR3 length: 15 residues. Per germline, CDR1 SGHAT and CDR2 FQNNGV. The V gene end was trimmed by 5 bases and the J gene end by 3 bases; junction bases not matched to a gene: 2. As DNA, the CDR3 is TGTGCCAGCAGCCTGACTAGCGGGAGCTACAATGAGCAGTTCTTC. It translates to CASSLTSGSYNEQFF.

This chain uses TRBV18 with TRBJ1-5; tentatively, D is TRBD1 (5 bases). Per germline, CDR1 KGHSH and CDR2 LQKENI. V was shortened by 2 bases and J by 0 bases, with 14 bases between the two germline ends. This CDR3 contains 17 residues. CDR3: CASSPARGADSNQPQHF. For the CDR3, the DNA is TGTGCCAGCTCACCAGCAAGAGGGGCCGATAGCAATCAGCCCCAGCATTTT.

The chain joins TRBV2 to TRBJ2-5; perhaps TRBD1 as D (6 bases). The CDR3 contains 13 residues. V gave up 9 bases and J gave up 5 bases, with 16 bases separating them. In germline, CDR1 is SNHLY, CDR2 FYNNEI. CDR3 bases: TGTGCCAGGCGGTGGGCAGGGGAGGAGACCCAGTACTTC. Amino acids: CARRWAGEETQYF.

This clone has a handful of counts. The rearrangement links TRBV7-9 to TRBJ1-2, with D possibly being TRBD1 (6 bases). The V gene's germline CDR1 is SEHNR and CDR2 FQNEAQ (reference sequence). The V end was cut by 1 base, the J end by 0 bases, with 12 bases between. The CDR3 has 16 amino acids. CDR3 sequence reads: CASSLGGGLANYGYTF. CDR3 DNA sequence: TGTGCCAGCAGCTTAGGAGGGGGTTTAGCTAACTATGGCTACACCTTC.

This chain joins TRBV7-8 and TRBJ2-3; TRBD1 matches 7 bases. CDR3 size: 14 residues. Germline V gene lookup returns CDR1 SGHVS and CDR2 FQNEAQ. Trimming removed 8 bases from V and 1 base from J; junction bases left unmatched: 6. The CDR3 nucleotides read TGTGCCAGCCTTCGACAGGGAGGCACAGATACGCAGTATTTT. The encoded protein is CASLRQGGTDTQYF. Supplemented by reference TRBV7-8 and TRBJ2-3, the full variable domain reads GAGVSQSPRYKVAKRGQDVALRCDPISGHVSLFWYQQALGQGPEFLTYFQNEAQLDKSGLPSDRFFAERPEGSVSTLKIQRTQQEDSAVYLCASLRQGGTDTQYFGPGTRLTVL.

This clone was seen many times. V gene TRBV7-7 combines with J gene TRBJ1-1, with 11 nucleotides matching TRBD1. The CDR3 runs 15 residues. The V and J ends lost 5 bases and 6 bases, in that order; junction bases with no gene match: 8. CDR1 is SSHAT and CDR2 is FNYEAQ in the germline V gene (reference sequence). CDR3 amino acids: CASSRIGQGASEAFF. As DNA, the CDR3 is TGTGCCAGCAGCCGAATCGGACAGGGGGCCTCTGAAGCTTTCTTT.

The chain employs TRBV18 and TRBJ1-1, with a weak D call TRBD1 (6 bases). The CDR3 runs 15 residues. Per germline, CDR1 KGHSH and CDR2 LQKENI. Trimming removed 0 bases at V and 2 bases at J, with 10 bases between. The CDR3 is CASSPPTGSNTEAFF. The CDR3 nucleotides are TGTGCCAGCTCACCACCGACAGGATCTAACACTGAAGCTTTCTTT.

This clone was seen more than once but under ten times. The V and J genes are TRBV7-9 and TRBJ2-7, with D possibly TRBD2 on 6 matching bases. The CDR3 has 16 amino acids. V was pared by 3 bases and J by 6 bases, with 21 bases between. Per germline, CDR1 SEHNR and CDR2 FQNEAQ (reference sequence). The CDR3 sequence: CASSFGATSGTAEQYF. The CDR3 bases are TGTGCCAGCAGCTTTGGAGCGACTAGTGGAACGGCCGAGCAGTACTTC.

This clone has a handful of counts. The chain employs TRBV30 and TRBJ1-5; no definite D call. Germline V gives CDR1 GTSNPN, CDR2 SVGIG (reference sequence). This CDR3 comprises 13 residues. V lost 2 bases, J lost 1 base, and 6 bases lay in between. The CDR3 nucleotides read TGTGCCTGGAGTCCACTGAGCAATCAGCCCCAGCATTTT. This translates into CAWSPLSNQPQHF. Filled out from reference TRBV30 and TRBJ1-5, the complete variable domain reads SQTIHQWPATLVQPVGSPLSLECTVEGTSNPNLYWYRQAAGRGLQLLFYSVGIGQISSEVPQNLSASRPQDRQFILSSKKLLLSDSGFYLCAWSPLSNQPQHFGDGTRLSIL.